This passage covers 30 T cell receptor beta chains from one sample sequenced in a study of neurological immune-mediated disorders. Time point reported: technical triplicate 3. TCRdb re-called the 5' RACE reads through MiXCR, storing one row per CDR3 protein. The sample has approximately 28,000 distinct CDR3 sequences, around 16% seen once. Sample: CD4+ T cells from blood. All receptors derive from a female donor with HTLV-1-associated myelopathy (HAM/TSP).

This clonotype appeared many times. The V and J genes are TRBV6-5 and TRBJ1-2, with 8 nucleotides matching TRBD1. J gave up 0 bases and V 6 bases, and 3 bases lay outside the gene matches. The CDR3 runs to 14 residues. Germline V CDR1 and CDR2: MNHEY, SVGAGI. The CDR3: CASRRTGSNYGYTF. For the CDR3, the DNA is TGTGCCAGCAGACGGACAGGGTCTAACTATGGCTACACCTTC.

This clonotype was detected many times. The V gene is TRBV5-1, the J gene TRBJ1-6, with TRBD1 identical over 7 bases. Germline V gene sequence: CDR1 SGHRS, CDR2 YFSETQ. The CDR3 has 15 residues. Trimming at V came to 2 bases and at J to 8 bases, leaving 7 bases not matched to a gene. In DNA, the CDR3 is TGCGCCAGCAGCTTAGACGGACAGGCGGATTCACCCCTCCACTTT. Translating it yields CASSLDGQADSPLHF.

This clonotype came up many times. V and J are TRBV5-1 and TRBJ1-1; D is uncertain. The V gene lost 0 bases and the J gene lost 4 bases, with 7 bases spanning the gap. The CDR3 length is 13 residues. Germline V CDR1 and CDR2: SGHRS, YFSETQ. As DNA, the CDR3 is TGCGCCAGCAGCTTGGCCGGCAGCACTGAAGCTTTCTTT. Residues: CASSLAGSTEAFF.

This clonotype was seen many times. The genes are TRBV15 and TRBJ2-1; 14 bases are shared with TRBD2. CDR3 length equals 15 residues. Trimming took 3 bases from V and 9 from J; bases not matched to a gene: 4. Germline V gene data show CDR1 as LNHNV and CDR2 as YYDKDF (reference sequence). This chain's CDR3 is CATSSQGTSGSEQFF. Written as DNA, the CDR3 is TGTGCCACCAGCAGTCAAGGGACTAGCGGGAGTGAGCAGTTCTTC.

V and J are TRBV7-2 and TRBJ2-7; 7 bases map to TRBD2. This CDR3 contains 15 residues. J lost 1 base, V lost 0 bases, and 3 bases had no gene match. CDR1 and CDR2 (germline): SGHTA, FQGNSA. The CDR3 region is CASSLALGGSYEQYF. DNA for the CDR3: TGTGCCAGCAGCTTAGCGCTGGGAGGGTCCTACGAGCAGTACTTC.

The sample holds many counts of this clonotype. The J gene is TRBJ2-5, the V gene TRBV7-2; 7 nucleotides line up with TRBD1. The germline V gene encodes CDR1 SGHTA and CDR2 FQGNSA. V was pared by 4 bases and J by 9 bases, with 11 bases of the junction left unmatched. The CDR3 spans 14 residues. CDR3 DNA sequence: TGTGCCAGCAGCTCGACAGGGACCCAGGGGGCCCAGTACTTC. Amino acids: CASSSTGTQGAQYF.

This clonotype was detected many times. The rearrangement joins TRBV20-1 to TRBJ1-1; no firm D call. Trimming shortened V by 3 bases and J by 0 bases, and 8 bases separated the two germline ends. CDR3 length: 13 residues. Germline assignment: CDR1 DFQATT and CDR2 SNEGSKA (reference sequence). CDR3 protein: CSARDGMNTEAFF. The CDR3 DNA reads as TGCAGTGCTAGGGACGGGATGAACACTGAAGCTTTCTTT.

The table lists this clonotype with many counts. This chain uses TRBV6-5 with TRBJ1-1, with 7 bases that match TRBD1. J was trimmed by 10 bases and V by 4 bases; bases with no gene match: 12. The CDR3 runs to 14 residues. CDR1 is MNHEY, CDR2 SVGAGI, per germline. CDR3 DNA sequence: TGTGCCAGCAGTTCATGGACAGGAGACAGGAGAGCTTTCTTT. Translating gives CASSSWTGDRRAFF.

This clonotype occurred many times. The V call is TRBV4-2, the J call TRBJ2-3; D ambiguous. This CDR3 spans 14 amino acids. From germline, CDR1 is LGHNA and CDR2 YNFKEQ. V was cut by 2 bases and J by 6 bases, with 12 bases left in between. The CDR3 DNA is TGTGCCAGCAGCCAATCCCCACGAATCGATACGCAGTATTTT. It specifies CASSQSPRIDTQYF.

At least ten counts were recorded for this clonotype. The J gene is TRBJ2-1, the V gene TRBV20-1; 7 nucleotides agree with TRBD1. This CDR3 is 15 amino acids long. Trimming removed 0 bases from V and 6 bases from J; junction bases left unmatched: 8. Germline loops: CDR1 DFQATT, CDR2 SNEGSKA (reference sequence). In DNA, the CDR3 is TGCAGTGCTAGAGACTCGGGACAGACCTTCAATGAGCAGTTCTTC. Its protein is CSARDSGQTFNEQFF.

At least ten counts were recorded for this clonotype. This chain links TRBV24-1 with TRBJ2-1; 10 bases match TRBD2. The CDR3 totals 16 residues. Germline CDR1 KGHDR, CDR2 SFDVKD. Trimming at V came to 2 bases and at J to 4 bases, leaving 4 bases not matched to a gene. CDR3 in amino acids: CATSDWTSGMYNEQFF. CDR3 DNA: TGTGCCACCAGTGATTGGACTAGCGGAATGTACAATGAGCAGTTCTTC.

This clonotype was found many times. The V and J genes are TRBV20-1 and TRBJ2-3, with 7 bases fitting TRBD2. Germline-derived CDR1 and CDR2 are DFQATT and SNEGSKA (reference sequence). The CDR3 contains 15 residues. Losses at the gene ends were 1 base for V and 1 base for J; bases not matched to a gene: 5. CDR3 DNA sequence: TGCAGTGCTAGAGTAAGCGGGATCGGCACAGATACGCAGTATTTT. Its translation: CSARVSGIGTDTQYF.

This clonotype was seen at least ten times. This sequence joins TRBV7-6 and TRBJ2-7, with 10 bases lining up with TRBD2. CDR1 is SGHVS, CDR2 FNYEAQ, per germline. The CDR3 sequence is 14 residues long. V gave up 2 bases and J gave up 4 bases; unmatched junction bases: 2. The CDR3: CASSLSSGGYEQYF. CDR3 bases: TGTGCCAGCAGCTTATCTAGCGGGGGTTACGAGCAGTACTTC.

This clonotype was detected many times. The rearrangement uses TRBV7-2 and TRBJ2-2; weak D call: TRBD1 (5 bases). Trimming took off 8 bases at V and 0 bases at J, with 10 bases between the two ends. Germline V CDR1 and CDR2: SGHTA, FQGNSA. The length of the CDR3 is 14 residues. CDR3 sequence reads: CASARQSNTGELFF. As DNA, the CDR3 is TGTGCCAGCGCCAGACAGTCGAACACCGGGGAGCTGTTTTTT.

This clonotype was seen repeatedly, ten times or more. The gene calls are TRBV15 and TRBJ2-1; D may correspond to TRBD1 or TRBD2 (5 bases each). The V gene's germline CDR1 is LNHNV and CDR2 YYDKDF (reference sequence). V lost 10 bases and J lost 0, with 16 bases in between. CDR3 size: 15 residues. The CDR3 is CASSPGPPSYNEQFF. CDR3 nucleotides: TGTGCCAGCTCACCGGGACCGCCCTCCTACAATGAGCAGTTCTTC.

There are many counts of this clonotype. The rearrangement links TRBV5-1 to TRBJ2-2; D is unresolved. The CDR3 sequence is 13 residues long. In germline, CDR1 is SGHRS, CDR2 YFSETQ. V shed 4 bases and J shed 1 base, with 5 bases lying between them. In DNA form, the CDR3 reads TGCGCCAGCAGCAACGGGAACACCGGGGAGCTGTTTTTT. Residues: CASSNGNTGELFF. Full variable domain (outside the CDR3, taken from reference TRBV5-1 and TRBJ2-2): KAGVTQTPRYLIKTRGQQVTLSCSPISGHRSVSWYQQTPGQGLQFLFEYFSETQRNKGNFPGRFSGRQFSNSRSEMNVSTLELGDSALYLCASSNGNTGELFFGEGSRLTVL.

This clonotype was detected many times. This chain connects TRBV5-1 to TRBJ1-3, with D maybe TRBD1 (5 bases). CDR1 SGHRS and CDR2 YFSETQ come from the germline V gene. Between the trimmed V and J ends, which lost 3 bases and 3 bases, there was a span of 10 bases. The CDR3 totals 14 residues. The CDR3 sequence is CASSYGTDGNTIYF. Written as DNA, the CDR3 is TGCGCCAGCAGCTATGGGACGGATGGAAACACCATATATTTT.

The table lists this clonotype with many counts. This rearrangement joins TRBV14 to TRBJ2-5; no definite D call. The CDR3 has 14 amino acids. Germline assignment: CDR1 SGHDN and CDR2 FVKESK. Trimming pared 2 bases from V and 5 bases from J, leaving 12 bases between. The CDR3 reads CASSQPHGGETQYF. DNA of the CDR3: TGTGCCAGCAGCCAACCCCACGGTGGGGAGACCCAGTACTTC.

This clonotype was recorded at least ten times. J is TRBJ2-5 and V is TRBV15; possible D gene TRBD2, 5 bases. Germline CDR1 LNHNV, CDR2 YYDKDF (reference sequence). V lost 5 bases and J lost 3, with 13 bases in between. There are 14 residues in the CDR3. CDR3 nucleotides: TGTGCCACCAGCCCCGGGAATAAGGAAGAGACCCAGTACTTC. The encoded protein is CATSPGNKEETQYF.

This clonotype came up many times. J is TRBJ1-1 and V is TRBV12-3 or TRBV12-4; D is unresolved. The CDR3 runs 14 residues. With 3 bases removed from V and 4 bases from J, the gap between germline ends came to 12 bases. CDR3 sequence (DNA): TGTGCCAGCAGTTTCTGGGGAGTGGGCACTGAAGCTTTCTTT. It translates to CASSFWGVGTEAFF.

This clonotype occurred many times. The CDR3 is CSASRGQKNTEAFF. The CDR3 region has the DNA TGCAGTGCTAGCCGTGGGCAGAAGAACACTGAAGCTTTCTTT. This chain uses TRBV20-1 with TRBJ1-1, with D unclear. The CDR3 contains 14 residues. The germline CDR1 and CDR2 sequences are DFQATT and SNEGSKA (reference sequence). Trimming cost V 3 bases and J 1 base, with 12 bases left between them.

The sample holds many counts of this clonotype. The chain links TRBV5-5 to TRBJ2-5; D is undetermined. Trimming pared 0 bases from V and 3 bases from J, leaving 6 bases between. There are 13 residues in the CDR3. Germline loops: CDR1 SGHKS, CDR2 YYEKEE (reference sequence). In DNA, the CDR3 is TGTGCCAGCAGCTTGGGTGTCGAAGAGACCCAGTACTTC. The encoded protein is CASSLGVEETQYF.

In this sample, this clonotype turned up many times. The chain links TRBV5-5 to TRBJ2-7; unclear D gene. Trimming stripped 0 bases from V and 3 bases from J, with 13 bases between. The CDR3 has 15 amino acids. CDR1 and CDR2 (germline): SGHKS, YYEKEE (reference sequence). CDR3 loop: CASSLDSQMGYEQYF. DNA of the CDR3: TGTGCCAGCAGCTTGGACAGTCAAATGGGCTACGAGCAGTACTTC.

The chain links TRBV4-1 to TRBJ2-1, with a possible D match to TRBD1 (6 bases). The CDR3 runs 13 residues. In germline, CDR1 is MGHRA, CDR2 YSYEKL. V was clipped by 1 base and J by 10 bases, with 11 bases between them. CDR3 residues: CASSQAGGREQFF. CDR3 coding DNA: TGCGCCAGCAGCCAAGCTGGGGGCAGAGAGCAGTTCTTC.

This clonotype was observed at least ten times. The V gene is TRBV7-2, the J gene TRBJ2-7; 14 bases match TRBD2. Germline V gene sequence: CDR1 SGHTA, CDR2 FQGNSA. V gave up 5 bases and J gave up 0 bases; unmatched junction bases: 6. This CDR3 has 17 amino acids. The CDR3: CASSRTSGGTNSYEQYF. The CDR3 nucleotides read TGTGCCAGCAGCCGGACTAGCGGGGGGACAAACTCCTACGAGCAGTACTTC.

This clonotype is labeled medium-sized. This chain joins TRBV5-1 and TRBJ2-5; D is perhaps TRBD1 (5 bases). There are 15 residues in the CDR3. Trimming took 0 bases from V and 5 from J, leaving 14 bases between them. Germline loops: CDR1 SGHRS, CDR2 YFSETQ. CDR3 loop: CASSLGGHGLETQYF. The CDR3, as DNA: TGCGCCAGCAGCTTGGGGGGCCATGGGTTGGAGACCCAGTACTTC.

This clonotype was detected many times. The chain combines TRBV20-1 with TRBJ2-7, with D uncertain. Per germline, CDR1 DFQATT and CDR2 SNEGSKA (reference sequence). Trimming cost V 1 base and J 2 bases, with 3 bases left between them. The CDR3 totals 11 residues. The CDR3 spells CSARAPYEQYF. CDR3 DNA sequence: TGCAGTGCTAGAGCCCCCTACGAGCAGTACTTC.

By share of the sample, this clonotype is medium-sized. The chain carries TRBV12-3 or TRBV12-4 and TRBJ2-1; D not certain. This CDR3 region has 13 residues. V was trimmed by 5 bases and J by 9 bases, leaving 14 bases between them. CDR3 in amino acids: CASSPQLGSEQFF. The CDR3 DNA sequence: TGTGCCAGCAGTCCCCAGCTAGGCAGTGAGCAGTTCTTC.

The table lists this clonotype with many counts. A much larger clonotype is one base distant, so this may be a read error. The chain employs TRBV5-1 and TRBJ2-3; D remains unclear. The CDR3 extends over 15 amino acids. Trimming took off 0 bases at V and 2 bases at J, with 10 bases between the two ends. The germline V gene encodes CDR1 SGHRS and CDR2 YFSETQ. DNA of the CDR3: TGCGCCAGCAGCTTGGGAGGCATCCACACAGATACGCAGTATTTT. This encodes CASSLGGIHTDTQYF. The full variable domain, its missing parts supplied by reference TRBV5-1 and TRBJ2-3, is KAGVTQTPRYLIKTRGQQVTLSCSPISGHRSVSWYQQTPGQGLQFLFEYFSETQRNKGNFPGRFSGRQFSNSRSEMNVSTLELGDSALYLCASSLGGIHTDTQYFGPGTRLTVL.

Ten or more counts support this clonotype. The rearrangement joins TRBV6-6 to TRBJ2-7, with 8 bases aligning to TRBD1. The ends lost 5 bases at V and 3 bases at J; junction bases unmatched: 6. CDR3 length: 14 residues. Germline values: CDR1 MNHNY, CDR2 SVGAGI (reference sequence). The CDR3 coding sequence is TGTGCCAGCAGTGATCCTACAGGGGGCTACGAGCAGTACTTC. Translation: CASSDPTGGYEQYF.